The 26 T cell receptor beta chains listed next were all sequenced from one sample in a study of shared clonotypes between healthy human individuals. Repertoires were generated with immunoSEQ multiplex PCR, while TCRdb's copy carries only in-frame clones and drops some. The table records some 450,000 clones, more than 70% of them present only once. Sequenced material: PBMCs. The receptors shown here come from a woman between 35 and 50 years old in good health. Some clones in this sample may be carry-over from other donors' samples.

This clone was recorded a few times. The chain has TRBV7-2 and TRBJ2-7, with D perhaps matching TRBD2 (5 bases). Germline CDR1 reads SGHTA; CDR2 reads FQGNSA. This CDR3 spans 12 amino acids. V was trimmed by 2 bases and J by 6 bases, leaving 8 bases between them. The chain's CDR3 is CASSLNSAEQYF. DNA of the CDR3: TGTGCCAGCAGCTTAAATAGCGCCGAGCAGTACTTC.

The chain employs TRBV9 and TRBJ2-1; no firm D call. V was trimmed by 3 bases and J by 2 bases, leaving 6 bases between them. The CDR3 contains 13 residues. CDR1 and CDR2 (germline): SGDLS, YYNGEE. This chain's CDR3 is CASSGRPYNEQFF. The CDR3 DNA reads TGTGCCAGCAGCGGCAGGCCCTACAATGAGCAGTTCTTC.

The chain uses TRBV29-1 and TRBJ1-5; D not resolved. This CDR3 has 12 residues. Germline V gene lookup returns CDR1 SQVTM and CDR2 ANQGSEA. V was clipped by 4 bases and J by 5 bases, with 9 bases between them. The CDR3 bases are TGCAGCGTTGTTTGGGGAGATCAGCCCCAGCATTTT. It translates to CSVVWGDQPQHF.

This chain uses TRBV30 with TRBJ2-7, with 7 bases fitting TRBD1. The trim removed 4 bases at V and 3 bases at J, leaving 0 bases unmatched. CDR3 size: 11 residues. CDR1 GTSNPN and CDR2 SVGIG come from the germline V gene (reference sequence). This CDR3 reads CAWNRGYEQYF. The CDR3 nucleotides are TGTGCCTGGAACAGGGGCTACGAGCAGTACTTC.

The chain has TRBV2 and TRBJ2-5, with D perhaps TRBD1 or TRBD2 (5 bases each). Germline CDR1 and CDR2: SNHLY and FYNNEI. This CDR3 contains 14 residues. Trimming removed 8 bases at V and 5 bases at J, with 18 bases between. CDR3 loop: CASFPGPQRETQYF. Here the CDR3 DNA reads TGTGCCAGCTTCCCGGGACCACAGAGGGAGACCCAGTACTTC.

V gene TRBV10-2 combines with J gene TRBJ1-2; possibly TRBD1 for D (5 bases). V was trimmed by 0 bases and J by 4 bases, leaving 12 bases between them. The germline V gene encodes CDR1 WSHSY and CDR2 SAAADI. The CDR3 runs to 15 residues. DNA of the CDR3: TGCGCCAGCAGTGAGTCGCCCGGGGGGGTCTATGGCTACACCTTC. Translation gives CASSESPGGVYGYTF.

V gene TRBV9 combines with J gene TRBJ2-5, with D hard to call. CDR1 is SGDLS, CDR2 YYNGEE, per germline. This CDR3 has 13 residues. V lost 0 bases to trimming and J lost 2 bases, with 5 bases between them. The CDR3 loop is CASSVDKQETQYF. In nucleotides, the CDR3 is TGTGCCAGCAGCGTAGATAAGCAAGAGACCCAGTACTTC.

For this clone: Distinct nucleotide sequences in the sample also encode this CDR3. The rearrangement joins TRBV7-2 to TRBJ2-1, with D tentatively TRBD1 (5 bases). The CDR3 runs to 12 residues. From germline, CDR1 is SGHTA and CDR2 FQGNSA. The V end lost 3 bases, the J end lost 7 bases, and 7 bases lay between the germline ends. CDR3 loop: CASSFYRNEQFF. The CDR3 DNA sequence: TGTGCCAGCAGCTTTTACAGGAATGAGCAGTTCTTC.

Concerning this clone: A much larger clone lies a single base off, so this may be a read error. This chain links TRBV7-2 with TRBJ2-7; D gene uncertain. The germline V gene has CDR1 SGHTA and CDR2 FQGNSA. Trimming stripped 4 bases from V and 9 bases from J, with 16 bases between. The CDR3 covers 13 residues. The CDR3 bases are TGTGCCAGCAGCTCCTCATACCGCTCCGGGCAGTACTTC. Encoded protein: CASSSSYRSGQYF.

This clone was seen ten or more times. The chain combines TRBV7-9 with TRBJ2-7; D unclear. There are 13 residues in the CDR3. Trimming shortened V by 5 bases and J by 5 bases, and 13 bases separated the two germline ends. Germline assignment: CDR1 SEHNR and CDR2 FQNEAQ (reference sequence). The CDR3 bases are TGTGCCAGCAGCCTCTCCTCCATCCACGAGCAGTACTTC. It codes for CASSLSSIHEQYF.

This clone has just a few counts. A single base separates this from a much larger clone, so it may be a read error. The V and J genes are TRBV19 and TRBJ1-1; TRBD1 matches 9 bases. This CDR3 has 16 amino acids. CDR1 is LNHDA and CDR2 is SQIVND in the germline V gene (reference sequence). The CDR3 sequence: CASSTLQGAQDTEASF. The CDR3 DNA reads TGTGCCAGTAGTACCCTACAGGGGGCGCAAGACACTGAAGCTTCCTTT.

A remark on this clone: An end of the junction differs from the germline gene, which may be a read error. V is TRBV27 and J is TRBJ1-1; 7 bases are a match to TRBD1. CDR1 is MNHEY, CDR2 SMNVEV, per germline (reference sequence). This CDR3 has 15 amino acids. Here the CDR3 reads CANSLTGTAYTEAFF. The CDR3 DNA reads TGTGCCAACAGTTTAACCGGGACAGCGTACACTGAAGCTTTCTTT.

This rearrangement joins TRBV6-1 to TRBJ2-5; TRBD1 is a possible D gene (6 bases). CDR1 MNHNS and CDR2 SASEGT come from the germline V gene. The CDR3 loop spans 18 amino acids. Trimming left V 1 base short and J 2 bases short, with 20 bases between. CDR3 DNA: TGTGCCAGCAGTGAAGGGACAGCAGGAACTCAAAATCAAGAGACCCAGTACTTC. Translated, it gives CASSEGTAGTQNQETQYF.

The CDR3 nucleotides read TGTGCCAGCAAGTTCCCCCAGGACAGGGGGTCCGGCTACACCTTC. Protein sequence: CASKFPQDRGSGYTF. The rearrangement links TRBV28 to TRBJ1-2; TRBD1 aligns across 10 bases. The germline CDR1 and CDR2 sequences are MDHEN and SYDVKM. The CDR3 runs 15 residues. V lost 7 bases to trimming and J lost 8 bases; unmatched junction nucleotides: 13.

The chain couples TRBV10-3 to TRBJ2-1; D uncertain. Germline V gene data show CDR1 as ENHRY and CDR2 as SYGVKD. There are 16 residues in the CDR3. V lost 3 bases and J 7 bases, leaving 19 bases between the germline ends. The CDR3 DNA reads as TGTGCCATCAGTGAACTCCCCCCGCAAGTTGGGAATGAGCAGTTCTTC. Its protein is CAISELPPQVGNEQFF.

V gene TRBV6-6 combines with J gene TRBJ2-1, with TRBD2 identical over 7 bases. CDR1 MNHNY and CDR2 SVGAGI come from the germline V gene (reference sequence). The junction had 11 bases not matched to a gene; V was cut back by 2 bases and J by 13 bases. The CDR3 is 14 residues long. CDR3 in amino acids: CASSYGGRGFEQFF. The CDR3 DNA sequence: TGTGCCAGCAGTTACGGAGGGAGGGGCTTTGAACAGTTCTTC.

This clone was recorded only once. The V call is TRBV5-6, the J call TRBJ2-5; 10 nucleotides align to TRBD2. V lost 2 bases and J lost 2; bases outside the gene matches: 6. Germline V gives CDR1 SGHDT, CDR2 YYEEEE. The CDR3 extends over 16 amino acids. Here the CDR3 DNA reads TGTGCCAGCAGCTTCTCTAGCGGGAGATATCAAGAGACCCAGTACTTC. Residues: CASSFSSGRYQETQYF.

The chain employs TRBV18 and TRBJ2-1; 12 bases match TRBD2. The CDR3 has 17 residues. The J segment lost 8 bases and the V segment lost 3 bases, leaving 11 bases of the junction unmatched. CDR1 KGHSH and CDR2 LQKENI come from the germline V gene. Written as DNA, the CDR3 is TGTGCCAGCTCACCCTATTCGACTAGCGGGAGAGGGGATGAGCAGTTCTTC. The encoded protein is CASSPYSTSGRGDEQFF.

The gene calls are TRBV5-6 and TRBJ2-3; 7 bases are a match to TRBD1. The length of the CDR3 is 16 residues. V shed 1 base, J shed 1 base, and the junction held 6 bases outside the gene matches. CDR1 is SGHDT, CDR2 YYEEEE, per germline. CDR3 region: CASSLTLDRGTDTQYF. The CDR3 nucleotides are TGTGCCAGCAGCTTGACCCTCGACAGGGGCACAGATACGCAGTATTTT.

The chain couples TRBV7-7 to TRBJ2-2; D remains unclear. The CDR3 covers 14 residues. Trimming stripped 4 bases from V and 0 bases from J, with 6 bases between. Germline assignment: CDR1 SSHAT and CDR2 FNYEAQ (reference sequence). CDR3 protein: CASSSSTNTGELFF. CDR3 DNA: TGTGCCAGCAGCTCTTCAACGAACACCGGGGAGCTGTTTTTT.

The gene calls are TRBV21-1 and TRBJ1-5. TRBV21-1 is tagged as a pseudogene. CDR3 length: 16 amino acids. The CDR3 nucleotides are TGTGCCAGCAGCAGGGTCGGCCCTTATAGCAATCAGCCCCAGCATTTT. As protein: CASSRVGPYSNQPQHF.

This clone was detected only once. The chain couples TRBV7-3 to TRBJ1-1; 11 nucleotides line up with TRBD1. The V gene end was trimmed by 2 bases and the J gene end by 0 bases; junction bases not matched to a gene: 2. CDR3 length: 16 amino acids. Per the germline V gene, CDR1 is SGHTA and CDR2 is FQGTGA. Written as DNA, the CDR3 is TGTGCCAGCAGCTTAGGGACAGGGGGTTTGAACACTGAAGCTTTCTTT. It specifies CASSLGTGGLNTEAFF.

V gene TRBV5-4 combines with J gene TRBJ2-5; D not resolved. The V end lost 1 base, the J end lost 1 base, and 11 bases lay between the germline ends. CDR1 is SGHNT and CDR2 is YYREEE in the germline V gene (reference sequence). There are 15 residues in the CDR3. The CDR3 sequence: CASSLIPAPQETQYF. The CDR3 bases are TGTGCCAGCAGCTTGATTCCAGCTCCCCAAGAGACCCAGTACTTC.

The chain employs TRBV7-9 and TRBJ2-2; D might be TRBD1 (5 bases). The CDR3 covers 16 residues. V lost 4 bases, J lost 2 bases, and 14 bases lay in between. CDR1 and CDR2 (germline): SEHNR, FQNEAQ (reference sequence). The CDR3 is CASSSSTWGNTGELFF. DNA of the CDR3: TGTGCCAGCAGCTCATCGACGTGGGGCAACACCGGGGAGCTGTTTTTT.

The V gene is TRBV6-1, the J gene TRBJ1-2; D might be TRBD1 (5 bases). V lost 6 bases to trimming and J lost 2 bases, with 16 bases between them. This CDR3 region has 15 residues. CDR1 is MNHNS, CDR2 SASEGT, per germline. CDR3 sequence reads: CASRTDSGVNYGYTF. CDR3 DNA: TGTGCCAGCAGAACCGACAGTGGGGTGAACTATGGCTACACCTTC.

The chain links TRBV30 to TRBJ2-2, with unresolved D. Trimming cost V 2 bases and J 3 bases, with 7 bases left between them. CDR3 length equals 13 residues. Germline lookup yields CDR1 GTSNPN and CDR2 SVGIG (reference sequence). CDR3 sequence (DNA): TGTGCCTGGAGTCTTGGTGACACCGGGGAGCTGTTTTTT. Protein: CAWSLGDTGELFF.